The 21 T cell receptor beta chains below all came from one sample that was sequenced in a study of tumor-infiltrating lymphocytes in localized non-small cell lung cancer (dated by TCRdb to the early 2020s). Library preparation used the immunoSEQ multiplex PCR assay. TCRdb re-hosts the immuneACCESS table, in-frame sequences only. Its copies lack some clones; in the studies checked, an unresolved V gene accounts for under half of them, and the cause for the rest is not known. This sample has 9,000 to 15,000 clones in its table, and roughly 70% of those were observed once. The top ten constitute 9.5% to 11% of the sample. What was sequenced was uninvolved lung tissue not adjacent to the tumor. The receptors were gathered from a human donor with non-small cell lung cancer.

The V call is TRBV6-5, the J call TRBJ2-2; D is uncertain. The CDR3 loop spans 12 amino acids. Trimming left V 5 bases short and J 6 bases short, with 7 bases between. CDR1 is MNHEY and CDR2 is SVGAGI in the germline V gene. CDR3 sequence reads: CASSTMSGELFF. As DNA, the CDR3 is TGTGCCAGCAGTACTATGTCCGGGGAGCTGTTTTTT.

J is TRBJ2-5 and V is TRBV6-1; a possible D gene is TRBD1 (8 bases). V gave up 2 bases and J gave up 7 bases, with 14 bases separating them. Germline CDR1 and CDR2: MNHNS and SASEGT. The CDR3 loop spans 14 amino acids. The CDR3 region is CASSESGTGGTQYF. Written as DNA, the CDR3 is TGTGCCAGCAGTGAAAGCGGGACAGGTGGGACCCAGTACTTC.

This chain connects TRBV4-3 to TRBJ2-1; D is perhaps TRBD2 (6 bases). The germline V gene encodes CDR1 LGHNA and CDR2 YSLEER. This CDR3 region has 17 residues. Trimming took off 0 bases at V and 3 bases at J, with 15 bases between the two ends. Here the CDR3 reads CASSQDLAGRLYNEQFF. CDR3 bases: TGCGCCAGCAGCCAAGATCTGGCGGGGCGCCTCTACAATGAGCAGTTCTTC.

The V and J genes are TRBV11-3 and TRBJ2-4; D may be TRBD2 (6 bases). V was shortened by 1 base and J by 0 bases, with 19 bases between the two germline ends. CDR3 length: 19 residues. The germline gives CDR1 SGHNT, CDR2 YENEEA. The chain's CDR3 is CASSLGGTPFSLAKNIQYF. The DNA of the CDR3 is TGTGCCAGCAGCTTAGGTGGGACTCCCTTTTCGCTAGCCAAAAACATTCAGTACTTC.

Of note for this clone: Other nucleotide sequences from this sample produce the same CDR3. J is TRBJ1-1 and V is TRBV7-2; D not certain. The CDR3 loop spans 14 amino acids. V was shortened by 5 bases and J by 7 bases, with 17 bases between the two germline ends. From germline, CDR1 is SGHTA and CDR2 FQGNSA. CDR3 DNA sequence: TGTGCCAGCAGCCTAAGACGGGCTGGCTATGAAGCTTTCTTT. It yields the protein CASSLRRAGYEAFF.

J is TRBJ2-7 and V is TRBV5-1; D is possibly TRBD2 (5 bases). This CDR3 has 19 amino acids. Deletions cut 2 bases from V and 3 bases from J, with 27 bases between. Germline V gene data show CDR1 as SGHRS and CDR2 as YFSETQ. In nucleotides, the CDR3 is TGCGCCAGCAGCTTAGTGGAAGGGAGAAAAGCCAGGAGTGTCTACGAGCAGTACTTC. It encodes CASSLVEGRKARSVYEQYF.

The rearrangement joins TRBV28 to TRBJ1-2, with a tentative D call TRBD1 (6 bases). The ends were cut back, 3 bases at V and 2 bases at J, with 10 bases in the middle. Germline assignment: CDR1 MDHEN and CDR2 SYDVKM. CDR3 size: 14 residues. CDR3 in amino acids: CASSFFGGNYGYTF. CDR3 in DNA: TGTGCCAGCAGTTTCTTTGGGGGCAACTATGGCTACACCTTC.

The CDR3 reads CASSLEAGFSYNEQFF. CDR3 DNA: TGTGCCAGCAGCTTAGAAGCGGGTTTCTCCTACAATGAGCAGTTCTTC. This rearrangement joins TRBV13 to TRBJ2-1, with D maybe TRBD2 (6 bases). This CDR3 comprises 16 residues. V lost 1 base and J lost 0, with 10 bases in between. Germline CDR1 PRHDT, CDR2 FYEKMQ (reference sequence).

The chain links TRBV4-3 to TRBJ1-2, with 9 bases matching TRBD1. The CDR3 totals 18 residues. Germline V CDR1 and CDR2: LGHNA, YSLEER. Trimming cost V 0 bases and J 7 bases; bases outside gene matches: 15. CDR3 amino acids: CASSQDLAALQGASGYTF. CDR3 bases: TGCGCCAGCAGCCAAGATCTGGCTGCATTACAGGGGGCAAGTGGCTACACCTTC.

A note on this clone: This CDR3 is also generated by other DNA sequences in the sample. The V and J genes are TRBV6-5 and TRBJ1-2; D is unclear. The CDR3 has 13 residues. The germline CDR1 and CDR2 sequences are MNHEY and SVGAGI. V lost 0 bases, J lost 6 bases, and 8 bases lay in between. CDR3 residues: CASSYSWRDGYTF. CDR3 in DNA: TGTGCCAGCAGTTACTCGTGGCGGGATGGCTACACCTTC.

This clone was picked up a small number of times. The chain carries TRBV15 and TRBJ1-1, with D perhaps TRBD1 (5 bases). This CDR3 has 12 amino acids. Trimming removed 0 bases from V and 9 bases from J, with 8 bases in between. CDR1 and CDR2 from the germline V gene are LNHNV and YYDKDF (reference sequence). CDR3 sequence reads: CATSRDRGKAFF. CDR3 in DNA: TGTGCCACCAGCAGAGATAGGGGTAAAGCTTTCTTT.

This CDR3 is CASQSRDLHGRYGYTF. The CDR3 DNA sequence: TGTGCCAGCCAGTCCCGGGACTTACACGGACGATATGGCTACACCTTC. The chain has TRBV19 and TRBJ1-2, with a possible D match to TRBD1 (5 bases). The CDR3 loop spans 16 amino acids. V shed 9 bases and J shed 5 bases, with 25 bases lying between them. Germline V CDR1 and CDR2: LNHDA, SQIVND (reference sequence). Based on the CDR3 plus reference TRBV19 and TRBJ1-2, the full variable domain is DGGITQSPKYLFRKEGQNVTLSCEQNLNHDAMYWYRQDPGQGLRLIYYSQIVNDFQKGDIAEGYSVSREKKESFPLTVTSAQKNPTAFYLCASQSRDLHGRYGYTFGSGTRLTVV.

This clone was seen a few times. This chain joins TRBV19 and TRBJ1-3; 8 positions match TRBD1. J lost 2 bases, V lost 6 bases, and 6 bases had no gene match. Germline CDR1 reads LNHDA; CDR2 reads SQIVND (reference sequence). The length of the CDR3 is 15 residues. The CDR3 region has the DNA TGTGCCAGTAGACCGGACAGGGCGGCTGGAAACACCATATATTTT. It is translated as CASRPDRAAGNTIYF.

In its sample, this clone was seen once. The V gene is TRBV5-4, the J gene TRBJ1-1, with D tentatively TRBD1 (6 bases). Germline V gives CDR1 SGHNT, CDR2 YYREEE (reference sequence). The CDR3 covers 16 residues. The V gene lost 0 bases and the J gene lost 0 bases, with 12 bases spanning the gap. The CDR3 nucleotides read TGTGCCAGCAGCTTGGTGACAGGTTTCATGAACACTGAAGCTTTCTTT. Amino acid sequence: CASSLVTGFMNTEAFF.

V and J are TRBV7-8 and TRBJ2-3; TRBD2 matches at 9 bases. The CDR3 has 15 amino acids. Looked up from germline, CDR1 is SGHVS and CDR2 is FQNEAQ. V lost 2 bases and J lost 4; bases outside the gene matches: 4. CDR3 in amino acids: CASSLWLAGPDTQYF. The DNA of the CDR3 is TGTGCCAGCAGCTTATGGCTAGCGGGGCCAGATACGCAGTATTTT.

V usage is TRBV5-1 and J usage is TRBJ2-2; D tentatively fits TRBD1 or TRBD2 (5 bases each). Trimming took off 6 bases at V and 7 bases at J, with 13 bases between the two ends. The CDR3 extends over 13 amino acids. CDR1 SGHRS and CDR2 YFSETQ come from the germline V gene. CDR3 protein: CASNEGYGGELFF. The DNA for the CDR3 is TGCGCCAGCAACGAGGGGTATGGCGGGGAGCTGTTTTTT. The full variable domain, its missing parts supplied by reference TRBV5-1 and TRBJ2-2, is KAGVTQTPRYLIKTRGQQVTLSCSPISGHRSVSWYQQTPGQGLQFLFEYFSETQRNKGNFPGRFSGRQFSNSRSEMNVSTLELGDSALYLCASNEGYGGELFFGEGSRLTVL.

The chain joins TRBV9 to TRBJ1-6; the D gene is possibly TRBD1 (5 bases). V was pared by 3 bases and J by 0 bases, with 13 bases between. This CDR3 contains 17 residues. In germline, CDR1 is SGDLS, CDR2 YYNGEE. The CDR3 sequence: CASSAGTVSSYNSPLHF. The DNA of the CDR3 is TGTGCCAGCAGCGCCGGGACGGTGAGCTCCTATAATTCACCCCTCCACTTT.

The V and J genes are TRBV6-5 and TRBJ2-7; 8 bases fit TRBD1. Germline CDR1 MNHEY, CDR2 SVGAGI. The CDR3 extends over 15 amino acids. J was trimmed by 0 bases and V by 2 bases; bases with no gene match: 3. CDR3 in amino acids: CASSYVQGGSYEQYF. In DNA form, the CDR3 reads TGTGCCAGCAGTTACGTACAGGGGGGCTCCTACGAGCAGTACTTC.

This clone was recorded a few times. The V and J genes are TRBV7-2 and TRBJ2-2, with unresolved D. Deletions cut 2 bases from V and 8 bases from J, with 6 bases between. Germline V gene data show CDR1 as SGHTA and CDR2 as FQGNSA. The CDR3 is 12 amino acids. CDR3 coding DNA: TGTGCCAGCAGCTTAAGGCTGGGGGAGCTGTTTTTT. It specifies CASSLRLGELFF. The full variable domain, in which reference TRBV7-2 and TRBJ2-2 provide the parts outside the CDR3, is GAGVSQSPSNKVTEKGKDVELRCDPISGHTALYWYRQSLGQGLEFLIYFQGNSAPDKSGLPSDRFSAERTGGSVSTLTIQRTQQEDSAVYLCASSLRLGELFFGEGSRLTVL.

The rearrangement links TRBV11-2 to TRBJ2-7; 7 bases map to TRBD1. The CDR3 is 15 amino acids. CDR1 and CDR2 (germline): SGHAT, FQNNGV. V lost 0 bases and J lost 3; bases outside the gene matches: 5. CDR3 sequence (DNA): TGTGCCAGCAGCTTAGATATGGGACAGTTCTACGAGCAGTACTTC. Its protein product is CASSLDMGQFYEQYF. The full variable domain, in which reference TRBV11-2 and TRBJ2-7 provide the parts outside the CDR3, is EAGVAQSPRYKIIEKRQSVAFWCNPISGHATLYWYQQILGQGPKLLIQFQNNGVVDDSQLPKDRFSAERLKGVDSTLKIQPAKLEDSAVYLCASSLDMGQFYEQYFGPGTRLTVT.

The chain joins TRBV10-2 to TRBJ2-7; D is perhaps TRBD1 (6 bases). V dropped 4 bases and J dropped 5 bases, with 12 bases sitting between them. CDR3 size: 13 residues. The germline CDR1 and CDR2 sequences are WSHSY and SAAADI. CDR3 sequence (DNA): TGCGCCAGCAGTGCACAGGGTAGGAACGAGCAGTACTTC. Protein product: CASSAQGRNEQYF.